This passage covers 29 T cell receptor beta chains from one sample sequenced in a study of early T cells in non-severe SARS-CoV-2 infection. TCRdb used MiXCR to reprocess the 5' RACE reads, holding one entry per CDR3 protein. The sample carries 20,000 or so distinct CDR3 sequences, less than 7.5% recorded once. Sequenced material: whole blood, taken at baseline. The receptors derive from an adult who was a healthcare worker with PCR-confirmed SARS-CoV-2 infection or an uninfected control (not recorded which).

This clonotype has just a few counts. This rearrangement joins TRBV7-2 to TRBJ1-6, with D maybe TRBD1 (5 bases). The V and J ends lost 2 bases and 7 bases respectively, with 12 bases between them. The CDR3 extends over 15 amino acids. Germline lookup yields CDR1 SGHTA and CDR2 FQGNSA. CDR3 sequence (DNA): TGTGCCAGCAGCTTAAGGTTGACAGAGAATTCACCCCTCCACTTT. Protein: CASSLRLTENSPLHF.

This clonotype has only a few counts. The chain carries TRBV5-6 and TRBJ2-6; D is possibly TRBD1 (6 bases). From germline, CDR1 is SGHDT and CDR2 YYEEEE. Trimming left V 4 bases short and J 0 bases short, with 14 bases between. The CDR3 is 17 amino acids. Written as DNA, the CDR3 is TGTGCCAGCAGCCCACAGGGAATTAGCTCTGGGGCCAACGTCCTGACTTTC. It translates to CASSPQGISSGANVLTF. Based on the CDR3 plus reference TRBV5-6 and TRBJ2-6, the full variable domain is DAGVTQSPTHLIKTRGQQVTLRCSPKSGHDTVSWYQQALGQGPQFIFQYYEEEERQRGNFPDRFSGHQFPNYSSELNVNALLLGDSALYLCASSPQGISSGANVLTFGAGSRLTVL.

In this sample, this clonotype turned up many times. The J gene is TRBJ1-2, the V gene TRBV27, with 9 bases that match TRBD1. There are 17 residues in the CDR3. Germline CDR1 is MNHEY and CDR2 is SMNVEV (reference sequence). J gave up 0 bases and V 4 bases, and 9 bases lay outside the gene matches. CDR3 bases: TGTGCCAGCAGTTACGGATTTGGGACAGGGACTAACTATGGCTACACCTTC. It translates to CASSYGFGTGTNYGYTF.

The chain uses TRBV29-1 and TRBJ1-1; no definite D call. CDR3 length: 14 amino acids. The germline gives CDR1 SQVTM, CDR2 ANQGSEA. Trimming took 7 bases from V and 0 from J, leaving 15 bases between them. In DNA, the CDR3 is TGCAGCGCGGACGGAGGGCAGTTGAACACTGAAGCTTTCTTT. It codes for CSADGGQLNTEAFF.

The sample holds a few counts of this clonotype. The chain uses TRBV30 and TRBJ2-1; 13 bases are shared with TRBD2. Germline V gene lookup returns CDR1 GTSNPN and CDR2 SVGIG (reference sequence). There are 14 residues in the CDR3. After removal of 4 bases from V and 10 bases from J, the junction contained 7 bases not matched to a gene. CDR3 sequence reads: CAWNRLAGGYEQFF. The DNA of the CDR3 is TGTGCCTGGAATCGACTAGCGGGGGGATACGAGCAGTTCTTC.

This clonotype was observed at least ten times. V usage is TRBV12-5 and J usage is TRBJ2-1; tentative D call: TRBD1 (6 bases). The length of the CDR3 is 17 residues. The ends were cut back, 6 bases at V and 2 bases at J, with 20 bases in the middle. Germline CDR1 and CDR2: LGHNT and FRNRAP. As DNA, the CDR3 is TGTGCTAGTGGCCCCGACAGGCGACCTAGTACCTACAATGAGCAGTTCTTC. Protein sequence: CASGPDRRPSTYNEQFF.

This clonotype was seen many times. The J gene is TRBJ2-6, the V gene TRBV5-6, with unresolved D. Germline-derived CDR1 and CDR2 are SGHDT and YYEEEE. V lost 4 bases to trimming and J lost 4 bases, with 9 bases between them. The CDR3 covers 14 residues. CDR3 residues: CASSRRSGANVLTF. Written as DNA, the CDR3 is TGTGCCAGCAGCCGGCGGAGCGGGGCCAACGTCCTGACTTTC. Variable domain in full (rest from reference TRBV5-6 and TRBJ2-6): DAGVTQSPTHLIKTRGQQVTLRCSPKSGHDTVSWYQQALGQGPQFIFQYYEEEERQRGNFPDRFSGHQFPNYSSELNVNALLLGDSALYLCASSRRSGANVLTFGAGSRLTVL.

At least ten counts were recorded for this clonotype. This chain joins TRBV10-1 and TRBJ1-1; the D gene is possibly TRBD1 (5 bases). Germline CDR1 reads WNHNN; CDR2 reads SYGVQD (reference sequence). Deletions cut 10 bases from V and 2 bases from J, with 14 bases between. CDR3 size: 13 residues. The CDR3 region is CATSGTANTEAFF. The CDR3 nucleotides read TGCGCCACCTCCGGGACCGCAAACACTGAAGCTTTCTTT.

The gene calls are TRBV18 and TRBJ2-7, with 10 bases fitting TRBD1. The germline V gene encodes CDR1 KGHSH and CDR2 LQKENI. Trimming cost V 5 bases and J 5 bases; bases outside gene matches: 6. The CDR3 extends over 14 amino acids. CDR3 region: CASSRQGARDEQYF. The CDR3 nucleotides are TGTGCCAGCTCAAGACAGGGGGCGCGCGACGAGCAGTACTTC.

This clonotype occurred a few times. The rearrangement links TRBV20-1 to TRBJ2-5; unclear D gene. The germline V and J ends were trimmed by 4 bases and 0 bases, with 15 bases remaining between them. Germline lookup yields CDR1 DFQATT and CDR2 SNEGSKA (reference sequence). The CDR3 contains 15 residues. The chain's CDR3 is CSATPPGEYQETQYF. The CDR3, as DNA: TGCAGTGCTACCCCCCCGGGTGAATACCAAGAGACCCAGTACTTC.

This clonotype is medium-sized (0.01 to 0.1%) within its sample. J is TRBJ1-2 and V is TRBV10-3; a weak D match, TRBD1 (6 bases). Germline V gene sequence: CDR1 ENHRY, CDR2 SYGVKD. The CDR3 contains 16 residues. Trimming left V 0 bases short and J 8 bases short, with 19 bases between. CDR3 sequence reads: CAISESRPGTPWGYTF. As DNA, the CDR3 is TGTGCCATCAGTGAGTCTAGACCCGGGACACCCTGGGGCTACACCTTC.

This clonotype was seen ten or more times. The chain couples TRBV7-3 to TRBJ2-3, with TRBD1 matching 7 bases. The ends lost 2 bases at V and 2 bases at J; junction bases unmatched: 4. There are 15 residues in the CDR3. CDR1 is SGHTA, CDR2 FQGTGA, per germline. The CDR3 nucleotides are TGTGCCAGCAGCTTAGGGGGACAGACCACAGATACGCAGTATTTT. Its protein is CASSLGGQTTDTQYF.

CDR3 protein: CASSRTSGQDEQYF. CDR3 in DNA: TGTGCCAGCTCACGAACTTCGGGACAAGACGAGCAGTACTTC. This chain joins TRBV18 and TRBJ2-7; possible D gene TRBD1, 6 bases. CDR1 and CDR2 from the germline V gene are KGHSH and LQKENI. The CDR3 spans 14 residues. The V gene lost 4 bases and the J gene lost 5 bases, with 15 bases spanning the gap.

This clonotype appeared a few times. The V call is TRBV7-2, the J call TRBJ2-7, with a tentative D call TRBD1 (5 bases). CDR3 length: 16 amino acids. The germline V gene encodes CDR1 SGHTA and CDR2 FQGNSA. The germline V and J ends were trimmed by 8 bases and 4 bases, with 24 bases remaining between them. The CDR3 coding sequence is TGTGCCAGCGCGTCGGATGGTGGGGCAGCGACGTACGAGCAGTACTTC. Residues: CASASDGGAATYEQYF.

The gene calls are TRBV7-6 and TRBJ2-5; perhaps TRBD1 as D (5 bases). Trimming stripped 3 bases from V and 5 bases from J, with 7 bases between. The germline V gene encodes CDR1 SGHVS and CDR2 FNYEAQ. The CDR3 sequence is 12 residues long. CDR3 DNA: TGTGCCAGCAGCTTGTCAGGGGAGACCCAGTACTTC. Protein sequence: CASSLSGETQYF.

J is TRBJ2-6 and V is TRBV4-3, with D maybe TRBD1 (5 bases). Germline values: CDR1 LGHNA, CDR2 YSLEER. The CDR3 spans 20 residues. V was clipped by 2 bases and J by 1 base, with 21 bases between them. The CDR3 nucleotides read TGCGCCAGCAGCCAATTTTATCCGAGACAGACACTTTCTGGGGCCAACGTCCTGACTTTC. This codes for CASSQFYPRQTLSGANVLTF.

The chain couples TRBV6-1 to TRBJ2-3; D possibly uses TRBD1 or TRBD2 (6 bases each). Germline loops: CDR1 MNHNS, CDR2 SASEGT. V was pared by 3 bases and J by 2 bases, with 9 bases between. The CDR3 loop spans 14 amino acids. Written as DNA, the CDR3 is TGTGCCAGCAGTGATCGGGGGCCCACAGATACGCAGTATTTT. Protein: CASSDRGPTDTQYF.

This clonotype was recorded a few times. In DNA, the CDR3 is TGTGCCAGCAGTTTAGGACAGGTTCGCCGCACAGATACGCAGTATTTT. This translates into CASSLGQVRRTDTQYF. The V call is TRBV12-3 or TRBV12-4, the J call TRBJ2-3; possibly TRBD1 for D (6 bases). The CDR3 is 16 amino acids. V gave up 1 base and J gave up 1 base, with 12 bases separating them.

This clonotype was detected only a few times. The chain recombines TRBV2 with TRBJ1-1; D gene ambiguous. Trimming cost V 1 base and J 3 bases, with 9 bases left between them. Germline CDR1 reads SNHLY; CDR2 reads FYNNEI. CDR3 length: 14 amino acids. The CDR3 coding sequence is TGTGCCAGCAGTGAAGTAGGGATATACACTGAAGCTTTCTTT. Translation gives CASSEVGIYTEAFF.

The rearrangement links TRBV18 to TRBJ1-6; TRBD1 is a possible D gene (5 bases). Trimming stripped 6 bases from V and 7 bases from J, with 10 bases between. The CDR3 totals 13 residues. Germline V gene data show CDR1 as KGHSH and CDR2 as LQKENI. CDR3 loop: CASSRESNSPLHF. CDR3 nucleotides: TGTGCCAGCTCCAGGGAATCAAATTCACCCCTCCACTTT. Looking up the rest from reference TRBV18 and TRBJ1-6 gives the full variable domain: NAGVMQNPRHLVRRRGQEARLRCSPMKGHSHVYWYRQLPEEGLKFMVYLQKENIIDESGMPKERFSAEFPKEGPSILRIQQVVRGDSAAYFCASSRESNSPLHFGNGTRLTVT.

This clonotype was found a few times. The rearrangement links TRBV5-1 to TRBJ2-2; TRBD2 is a possible D gene (5 bases). V was trimmed by 4 bases and J by 0 bases, leaving 13 bases between them. This CDR3 spans 16 amino acids. Germline V gene sequence: CDR1 SGHRS, CDR2 YFSETQ. The CDR3 DNA reads as TGCGCCAGCAGCCAGAGAGGGTTGCCGAACACCGGGGAGCTGTTTTTT. Translation: CASSQRGLPNTGELFF.

By share, this clonotype ranks as medium-sized (0.01 to 0.1%). J is TRBJ1-2 and V is TRBV2; D is ambiguous. V was trimmed by 5 bases and J by 5 bases, leaving 12 bases between them. The germline V gene encodes CDR1 SNHLY and CDR2 FYNNEI. The CDR3 extends over 13 amino acids. The CDR3 loop reads CASSLVMGYGYTF. The CDR3 nucleotides are TGTGCCAGCAGTTTGGTTATGGGGTATGGCTACACCTTC.

At least ten counts were recorded for this clonotype. V usage is TRBV25-1 and J usage is TRBJ2-7; D is ambiguous. The CDR3 is 14 residues long. Germline-derived CDR1 and CDR2 are MGHDK and SYGVNS. Trimming took off 1 base at V and 5 bases at J, with 12 bases between the two ends. The CDR3 region has the DNA TGTGCCAGCAGTGAATTATTAGCCGTGAACGAGCAGTACTTC. Translation gives CASSELLAVNEQYF.

In this sample, this clonotype turned up many times. The V call is TRBV30, the J call TRBJ2-1; the D gene could be TRBD1 or TRBD2 (5 bases each). Looked up from germline, CDR1 is GTSNPN and CDR2 is SVGIG (reference sequence). CDR3 length equals 13 residues. V lost 5 bases, J lost 9 bases, and 17 bases lay in between. This CDR3 is CAWVGDVPSEQFF. In DNA, the CDR3 is TGTGCCTGGGTGGGGGACGTTCCGTCTGAGCAGTTCTTC. The complete variable domain, with remaining parts taken from reference TRBV30 and TRBJ2-1, reads SQTIHQWPATLVQPVGSPLSLECTVEGTSNPNLYWYRQAAGRGLQLLFYSVGIGQISSEVPQNLSASRPQDRQFILSSKKLLLSDSGFYLCAWVGDVPSEQFFGPGTRLTVL.

This clonotype showed up many times. This chain uses TRBV5-1 with TRBJ1-1, with D unresolved. Trimming stripped 0 bases from V and 3 bases from J, with 9 bases between. The CDR3 runs to 14 residues. The germline V gene encodes CDR1 SGHRS and CDR2 YFSETQ. CDR3 amino acids: CASSLDRTDTEAFF. In nucleotides, the CDR3 is TGCGCCAGCAGCTTGGACAGAACGGACACTGAAGCTTTCTTT.

This clonotype was seen repeatedly, ten times or more. DNA of the CDR3: TGTGCCAGCTCAACAACGGAGCAGGGAAGAGGCTACACCTTC. Amino acids: CASSTTEQGRGYTF. J is TRBJ1-2 and V is TRBV18, with a possible D match to TRBD1 (5 bases). In germline, CDR1 is KGHSH, CDR2 LQKENI. V lost 5 bases and J 8 bases, leaving 18 bases between the germline ends. CDR3 length equals 14 residues.

This clonotype was counted a few times. The chain combines TRBV2 with TRBJ2-5; no firm D call. The V gene lost 7 bases and the J gene lost 1 base, with 13 bases spanning the gap. The CDR3 runs 14 residues. CDR1 is SNHLY and CDR2 is FYNNEI in the germline V gene. The CDR3 coding sequence is TGTGCCAGCAACTTAGTGCTCGCCCAAGAGACCCAGTACTTC. As protein: CASNLVLAQETQYF. The variable domain in full, with the rest retrieved from reference TRBV2 and TRBJ2-5, is EPEVTQTPSHQVTQMGQEVILRCVPISNHLYFYWYRQILGQKVEFLVSFYNNEISEKSEIFDDQFSVERPDGSNFTLKIRSTKLEDSAMYFCASNLVLAQETQYFGPGTRLLVL.

This clonotype was picked up a small number of times. The chain uses TRBV20-1 and TRBJ2-7, with unresolved D. The CDR3 is made up of 12 amino acids. Germline V gives CDR1 DFQATT, CDR2 SNEGSKA (reference sequence). V was shortened by 6 bases and J by 4 bases, with 13 bases between the two germline ends. CDR3: CSAITSPYEQYF. The CDR3 DNA is TGCAGTGCAATAACGTCCCCATACGAGCAGTACTTC.

Ten or more counts support this clonotype. This chain connects TRBV7-8 to TRBJ2-3, with D unclear. The germline V gene encodes CDR1 SGHVS and CDR2 FQNEAQ. The CDR3 runs to 15 residues. The V gene lost 2 bases and the J gene lost 0 bases, with 9 bases spanning the gap. The CDR3, as DNA: TGTGCCAGCAGCTTATGGGCCACCAGCACAGATACGCAGTATTTT. It codes for CASSLWATSTDTQYF.